Below are 21 T cell receptor beta chains sequenced from a single sample in a study of Graves' ophthalmopathy and Graves' hyperthyroidism. Investigators amplified TCR beta CDR3 regions from RNA transcripts. HTBI-primed first-round RT-PCR preceded second-round multiplex PCR. TCRdb re-analysed the multiplex PCR reads in MiXCR, keeping a single row per CDR3 protein. The sample contains roughly 610,000 distinct CDR3 sequences, 22% of which appear only once. What was sequenced was peripheral blood. Receptors were obtained from a woman between 18 and 29 years old with stable Graves' hyperthyroidism. Some clones in this sample may be carry-over from other donors' samples.

In this sample, this clonotype turned up a few times. A junction boundary mismatches the germline segment, possibly from a read error. The chain combines TRBV2 with TRBJ2-5; 7 bases map to TRBD2. Germline CDR1 is SNHLY and CDR2 is FYNNEI. The CDR3 consists of 16 residues. The CDR3 nucleotides read TGTGCCAGCGGTGAAGTCGGGGAAGGCGGGAGAGAGACCCAGTACTTC. Protein: CASGEVGEGGRETQYF.

The chain couples TRBV6-1 to TRBJ2-2; D is uncertain. Germline V gene sequence: CDR1 MNHNS, CDR2 SASEGT. Trimming took 6 bases from V and 6 from J, leaving 14 bases between them. This CDR3 contains 14 residues. The CDR3 DNA sequence: TGTGCCAGCAGAGGGATGGCATTCCCCGGGGAGCTGTTTTTT. The encoded protein is CASRGMAFPGELFF.

This clonotype was found many times. The chain joins TRBV12-3 or TRBV12-4 to TRBJ2-7; D uncertain. The CDR3 sequence is 13 residues long. Trimming shortened V by 1 base and J by 4 bases, and 8 bases separated the two germline ends. The CDR3 coding sequence is TGTGCCAGCAGTTTAGGGCAGACTTACGAGCAGTACTTC. Translation gives CASSLGQTYEQYF.

This clonotype was picked up many times. The chain's CDR3 is CASSIFTSGGSTYEQYF. In nucleotides, the CDR3 is TGTGCCAGTAGTATTTTCACTAGCGGGGGTTCTACCTACGAGCAGTACTTC. This sequence joins TRBV19 and TRBJ2-7; TRBD2 agrees at 11 bases. CDR1 and CDR2 (germline): LNHDA, SQIVND (reference sequence). The CDR3 loop spans 17 amino acids. Trimming removed 3 bases from V and 2 bases from J; junction bases left unmatched: 9.

This rearrangement joins TRBV7-2 to TRBJ2-7; 10 bases align to TRBD2. Germline loops: CDR1 SGHTA, CDR2 FQGNSA. The length of the CDR3 is 14 residues. Trimming at V came to 3 bases and at J to 5 bases, leaving 4 bases not matched to a gene. The CDR3 region is CASSLLAGGHEQYF. CDR3 DNA: TGTGCCAGCAGCTTGTTAGCGGGAGGTCACGAGCAGTACTTC.

At least ten counts were recorded for this clonotype. The V and J genes are TRBV11-2 and TRBJ1-2; no reliable D call. The germline CDR1 and CDR2 sequences are SGHAT and FQNNGV. Trimming left V 0 bases short and J 14 bases short, with 16 bases between. This CDR3 contains 13 residues. The CDR3 DNA reads as TGTGCCAGCAGCTTAGACATCAGCAACCTCCGGACCTTC. It translates to CASSLDISNLRTF.

There are a few counts of this clonotype. J is TRBJ2-2 and V is TRBV6-1, with unresolved D. Germline assignment: CDR1 MNHNS and CDR2 SASEGT. The CDR3 spans 12 residues. Trimming shortened V by 3 bases and J by 4 bases, and 3 bases separated the two germline ends. The CDR3 DNA reads TGTGCCAGCAGTGAGCTCACCGGGGAGCTGTTTTTT. This encodes CASSELTGELFF.

V and J are TRBV12-3 or TRBV12-4 and TRBJ1-1, with D maybe TRBD1 (5 bases). Between the trimmed V and J ends, which lost 0 bases and 4 bases, there was a span of 12 bases. CDR3 length: 15 residues. CDR3 region: CASSLAAGGTTEAFF. The CDR3 nucleotides are TGTGCCAGCAGTTTAGCGGCGGGGGGTACCACTGAAGCTTTCTTT.

This clonotype appeared many times. This sequence joins TRBV6-5 and TRBJ1-1; no clear D gene. The CDR3 runs to 13 residues. The germline V gene encodes CDR1 MNHEY and CDR2 SVGAGI. Trimming stripped 0 bases from V and 7 bases from J, with 9 bases between. The CDR3 DNA is TGTGCCAGCAGTTACTCGAAACAGTTTGAAGCTTTCTTT. It specifies CASSYSKQFEAFF.

Regarding this clonotype: Mismatch with germline at one junction end may stem from a read error. As DNA, the CDR3 is TGTGCCAGCATAAAAAGTCCGGCGTCTGAGCACTACTTC. It codes for CASIKSPASEHYF. The chain employs TRBV28 and TRBJ2-7; D remains ambiguous. Germline V gene sequence: CDR1 MDHEN, CDR2 SYDVKM. There are 13 residues in the CDR3.

This clonotype was detected many times. This chain connects TRBV12-3 or TRBV12-4 to TRBJ2-7; 10 bases line up with TRBD1. This CDR3 region has 16 residues. The V and J ends lost 6 bases and 2 bases, in that order; junction bases with no gene match: 10. The CDR3 loop is CASSRIGTGDPYEQYF. In DNA form, the CDR3 reads TGTGCCAGCAGCAGGATCGGGACAGGGGATCCCTACGAGCAGTACTTC.

V gene TRBV6-1 combines with J gene TRBJ1-1; D is ambiguous. The ends were cut back, 0 bases at V and 6 bases at J, with 5 bases in the middle. Looked up from germline, CDR1 is MNHNS and CDR2 is SASEGT. This CDR3 spans 12 amino acids. The CDR3: CASSEAPPEAFF. The CDR3 DNA sequence: TGTGCCAGCAGTGAAGCACCCCCTGAAGCTTTCTTT.

This clonotype has ten or more counts. CDR3 sequence: CSVGFRNPMNTEAFF. DNA for the CDR3: TGCAGCGTTGGATTCAGAAACCCGATGAACACTGAAGCTTTCTTT. The gene calls are TRBV29-1 and TRBJ1-1; the D is unclear. The CDR3 spans 15 residues. V lost 4 bases and J lost 0, with 15 bases in between. Germline CDR1 and CDR2: SQVTM and ANQGSEA.

The chain carries TRBV3-1 and TRBJ2-5; 8 bases are shared with TRBD2. There are 16 residues in the CDR3. Germline trimming cut 4 bases from V and 4 bases from J; bases unmatched to any gene: 11. Per germline, CDR1 LGHDT and CDR2 YNNKEL (reference sequence). The CDR3 DNA reads TGTGCCAGCAGCCCGAACGGCGGGGGGATTGGAGAGACCCAGTACTTC. Translating gives CASSPNGGGIGETQYF.

In the case of this clonotype: A much more abundant neighbour one base away suggests this may be a read error. This chain connects TRBV12-5 to TRBJ2-5; D ambiguous. The CDR3 extends over 12 amino acids. The germline V and J ends were trimmed by 0 bases and 8 bases, with 7 bases remaining between them. Germline V gene data show CDR1 as LGHNT and CDR2 as FRNRAP. The chain's CDR3 is CASGLVPDTQYF. CDR3 in DNA: TGTGCTAGTGGTTTGGTACCTGATACCCAGTACTTC.

The V call is TRBV19, the J call TRBJ1-5; no reliable D call. Germline V gene lookup returns CDR1 LNHDA and CDR2 SQIVND (reference sequence). V was pared by 8 bases and J by 0 bases, with 11 bases between. This CDR3 spans 14 amino acids. The CDR3 nucleotides read TGTGCCAGTGGGGAGAGGAATAGCAATCAGCCCCAGCATTTT. Translated: CASGERNSNQPQHF.

This clonotype was observed many times. V and J are TRBV12-3 or TRBV12-4 and TRBJ2-7; 7 bases align to TRBD1. V lost 7 bases, J lost 9 bases, and 18 bases stayed unmatched. The CDR3 sequence is 15 residues long. CDR3 loop: CASNQRTGTLSPQYF. The CDR3 coding sequence is TGTGCCAGCAATCAGCGGACAGGTACTTTGTCCCCGCAGTACTTC.

This chain uses TRBV20-1 with TRBJ2-7; D unresolved. Germline-derived CDR1 and CDR2 are DFQATT and SNEGSKA (reference sequence). There are 15 residues in the CDR3. The CDR3 DNA sequence: TGTAGTGCTAGAGATACCCTACAAAATTCCTACGAGCAGTACGTC. It codes for CSARDTLQNSYEQYV.

This clonotype was seen at least ten times. The V call is TRBV12-3 or TRBV12-4, the J call TRBJ2-7, with D possibly TRBD2 on 5 matching bases. The length of the CDR3 is 14 residues. V lost 4 bases, J lost 2 bases, and 12 bases lay in between. Here the CDR3 reads CASSYSAEAYEQYF. The DNA for the CDR3 is TGTGCCAGCAGTTATTCAGCGGAAGCCTACGAGCAGTACTTC.

This clonotype was found many times. V usage is TRBV14 and J usage is TRBJ2-7; no clear D. Trimming stripped 5 bases from V and 2 bases from J, with 10 bases between. The CDR3 is 13 amino acids. In germline, CDR1 is SGHDN, CDR2 FVKESK. CDR3: CASSSWVTYEQYF. In DNA form, the CDR3 reads TGTGCCAGCAGCTCCTGGGTCACCTACGAGCAGTACTTC.

This clonotype has a handful of counts. The chain combines TRBV20-1 with TRBJ2-7, with 7 bases matching TRBD2. The V gene's germline CDR1 is DFQATT and CDR2 SNEGSKA (reference sequence). The CDR3 is 11 amino acids. With 3 bases clipped from V and 9 bases from J, the junction kept 5 bases outside the gene matches. The CDR3 region is CSASREAGQYF. CDR3 sequence (DNA): TGCAGTGCTAGTCGGGAGGCGGGGCAGTACTTC.